Shown below are 8 T cell receptor beta chains from a single sample sequenced in a study of T cells after yellow fever vaccination. TCRdb recomputed calls from the 5' RACE reads with MiXCR, one row per CDR3 protein. Here the sample spans about 130,000 distinct CDR3 sequences, about 7% being singletons. Specimen: CD4+ T cells sorted from PBMCs, collected roughly 10 days after the first yellow fever vaccination. The receptors come from a man younger than 35 who received the YFV17D yellow fever vaccine.

This chain joins TRBV3-1 and TRBJ2-7, with 8 bases lining up with TRBD2. Looked up from germline, CDR1 is LGHDT and CDR2 is YNNKEL (reference sequence). This CDR3 is 18 amino acids long. The ends lost 11 bases at V and 7 bases at J; junction bases unmatched: 28. The CDR3 DNA sequence: TGTGCCTTCAGTTTAGCGCCAATTTCCGGGGGGGGCCGGTGGGAGCAGTACTTC. Residues: CAFSLAPISGGGRWEQYF.

This chain uses TRBV18 with TRBJ1-6, with D tentatively TRBD1 (5 bases). Germline V lookup: CDR1 KGHSH, CDR2 LQKENI. V was pared by 3 bases and J by 9 bases, with 15 bases between. The CDR3 totals 15 residues. The CDR3 is CASSPGTGDGSPLHF. DNA for the CDR3: TGTGCCAGCTCACCCGGGACCGGGGATGGTTCACCCCTCCACTTT. Complete variable domain (other parts from reference TRBV18 and TRBJ1-6): NAGVMQNPRHLVRRRGQEARLRCSPMKGHSHVYWYRQLPEEGLKFMVYLQKENIIDESGMPKERFSAEFPKEGPSILRIQQVVRGDSAAYFCASSPGTGDGSPLHFGNGTRLTVT.

This clonotype was seen at least ten times. The rearrangement joins TRBV3-1 to TRBJ1-6; TRBD1 agrees at 9 bases. V lost 1 base and J lost 9; bases outside the gene matches: 4. There are 15 residues in the CDR3. In germline, CDR1 is LGHDT, CDR2 YNNKEL (reference sequence). CDR3 nucleotides: TGTGCCAGCAGCCAAGTTTACAGGGGGCGTTCACCCCTCCACTTT. This codes for CASSQVYRGRSPLHF.

A word on this clonotype: A much larger clone sits a single nucleotide away, making a read error possible. This chain uses TRBV7-3 with TRBJ2-2, with D perhaps matching TRBD2 (6 bases). The CDR3 runs to 15 residues. Germline V gives CDR1 SGHTA, CDR2 FQGTGA. The ends were cut back, 6 bases at V and 1 base at J, with 12 bases in the middle. The CDR3 is CASRSLGGNTGELFF. The CDR3 DNA sequence: TGTGCCAGCAGGAGCCTGGGGGGGAACACCGGGGAGCTGTTTTTT.

This clonotype occurred a few times. V and J are TRBV5-4 and TRBJ2-1; TRBD2 aligns across 8 bases. The germline gives CDR1 SGHNT, CDR2 YYREEE (reference sequence). This CDR3 comprises 16 residues. J gave up 2 bases and V 0 bases, and 4 bases lay outside the gene matches. The CDR3 bases are TGTGCCAGCAGCTTGGAGGGGCGGGGGGCCTACAATGAGCAGTTCTTC. Amino acids: CASSLEGRGAYNEQFF.

This clonotype has ten or more counts. The chain uses TRBV7-2 and TRBJ1-5; D call uncertain. The CDR3 is 13 residues long. The germline gives CDR1 SGHTA, CDR2 FQGNSA. Trimming stripped 1 base from V and 3 bases from J, with 4 bases between. The DNA of the CDR3 is TGTGCCAGCAGCTTAGACCACAATCAGCCCCAGCATTTT. Protein: CASSLDHNQPQHF.

This clonotype has only a few counts. This rearrangement joins TRBV20-1 to TRBJ2-3; the match to TRBD2 covers 8 bases. The CDR3 contains 16 residues. With V trimmed by 3 bases and J by 1 base, 9 bases remained unmatched. Per germline, CDR1 DFQATT and CDR2 SNEGSKA (reference sequence). The CDR3 protein is CSASAGGWSGTDTQYF. DNA for the CDR3: TGCAGTGCTAGCGCGGGGGGATGGAGTGGCACAGATACGCAGTATTTT.

This clonotype came up many times. The V call is TRBV6-2 or TRBV6-3, the J call TRBJ2-1; D call uncertain. V lost 0 bases to trimming and J lost 4 bases, with 1 base between them. This CDR3 is built from 12 residues. Germline loops: CDR1 MNHEY, CDR2 SVGEGT. The CDR3 spells CASSYSYNEQFF. CDR3 DNA sequence: TGTGCCAGCAGTTACTCGTACAATGAGCAGTTCTTC.